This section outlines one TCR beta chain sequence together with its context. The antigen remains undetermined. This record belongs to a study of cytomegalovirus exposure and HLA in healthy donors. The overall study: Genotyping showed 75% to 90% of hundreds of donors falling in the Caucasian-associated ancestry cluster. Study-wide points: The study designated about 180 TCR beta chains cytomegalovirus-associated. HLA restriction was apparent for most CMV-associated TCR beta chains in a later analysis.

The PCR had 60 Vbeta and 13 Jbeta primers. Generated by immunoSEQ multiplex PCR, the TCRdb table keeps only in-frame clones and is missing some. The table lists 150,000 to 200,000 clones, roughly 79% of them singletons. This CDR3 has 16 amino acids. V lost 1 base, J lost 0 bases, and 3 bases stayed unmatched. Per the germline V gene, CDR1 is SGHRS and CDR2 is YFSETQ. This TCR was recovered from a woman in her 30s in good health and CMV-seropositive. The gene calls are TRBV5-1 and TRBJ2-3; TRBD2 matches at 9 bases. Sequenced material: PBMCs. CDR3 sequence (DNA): TGCGCCAGCAGCTTGACTAGCGGGTCTAGCACAGATACGCAGTATTTT. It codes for CASSLTSGSSTDTQYF.